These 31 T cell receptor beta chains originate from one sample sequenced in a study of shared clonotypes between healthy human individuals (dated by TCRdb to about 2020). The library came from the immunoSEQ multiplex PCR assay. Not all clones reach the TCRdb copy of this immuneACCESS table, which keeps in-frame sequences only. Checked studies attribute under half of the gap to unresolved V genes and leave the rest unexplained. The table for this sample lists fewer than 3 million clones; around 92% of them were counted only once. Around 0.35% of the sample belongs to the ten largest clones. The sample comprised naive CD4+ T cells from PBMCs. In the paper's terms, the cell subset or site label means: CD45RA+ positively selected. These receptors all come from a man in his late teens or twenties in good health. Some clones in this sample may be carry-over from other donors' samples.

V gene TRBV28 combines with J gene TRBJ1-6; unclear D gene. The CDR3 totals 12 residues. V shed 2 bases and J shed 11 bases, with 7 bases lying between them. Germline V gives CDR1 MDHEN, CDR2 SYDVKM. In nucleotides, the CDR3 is TGTGCCAGCAGTTTACCCCTCCCACCCCTCCACTTT. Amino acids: CASSLPLPPLHF.

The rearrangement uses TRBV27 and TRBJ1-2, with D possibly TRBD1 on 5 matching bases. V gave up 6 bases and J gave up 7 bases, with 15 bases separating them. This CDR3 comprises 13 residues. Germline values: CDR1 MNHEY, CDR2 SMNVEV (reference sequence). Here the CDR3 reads CASSWGGGAGYTF. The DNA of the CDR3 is TGTGCCAGCAGCTGGGGCGGGGGAGCTGGCTACACCTTC.

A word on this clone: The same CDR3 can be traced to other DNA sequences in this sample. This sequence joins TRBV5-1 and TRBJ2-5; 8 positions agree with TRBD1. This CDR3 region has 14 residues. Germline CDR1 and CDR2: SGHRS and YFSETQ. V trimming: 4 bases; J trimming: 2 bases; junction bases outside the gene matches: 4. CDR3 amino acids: CASSPGQGQETQYF. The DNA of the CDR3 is TGCGCCAGCAGCCCCGGACAGGGTCAAGAGACCCAGTACTTC.

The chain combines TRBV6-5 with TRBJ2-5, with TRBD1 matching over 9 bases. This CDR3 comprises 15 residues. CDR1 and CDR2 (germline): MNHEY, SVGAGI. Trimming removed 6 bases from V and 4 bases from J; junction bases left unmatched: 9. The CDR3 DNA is TGTGCCAGCAGAAACACAGGGGGCCGAAGAGAGACCCAGTACTTC. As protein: CASRNTGGRRETQYF.

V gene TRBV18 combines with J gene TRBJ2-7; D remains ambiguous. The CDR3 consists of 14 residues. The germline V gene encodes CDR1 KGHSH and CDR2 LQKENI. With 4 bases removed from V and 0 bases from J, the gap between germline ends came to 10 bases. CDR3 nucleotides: TGTGCCAGCTCACGGGGATTTAGCTCCTACGAGCAGTACTTC. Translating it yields CASSRGFSSYEQYF.

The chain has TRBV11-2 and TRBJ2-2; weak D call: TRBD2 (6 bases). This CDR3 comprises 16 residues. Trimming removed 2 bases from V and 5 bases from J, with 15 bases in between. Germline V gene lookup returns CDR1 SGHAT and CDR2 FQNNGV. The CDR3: CASSLSRLGNTGELFF. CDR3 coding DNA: TGTGCCAGCAGCTTATCCAGACTAGGGAATACCGGGGAGCTGTTTTTT.

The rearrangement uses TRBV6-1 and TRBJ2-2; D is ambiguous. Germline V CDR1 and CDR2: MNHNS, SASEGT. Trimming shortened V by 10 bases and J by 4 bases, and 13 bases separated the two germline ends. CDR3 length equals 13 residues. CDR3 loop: CATVLWGTGELFF. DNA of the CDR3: TGTGCCACGGTGCTATGGGGCACCGGGGAGCTGTTTTTT.

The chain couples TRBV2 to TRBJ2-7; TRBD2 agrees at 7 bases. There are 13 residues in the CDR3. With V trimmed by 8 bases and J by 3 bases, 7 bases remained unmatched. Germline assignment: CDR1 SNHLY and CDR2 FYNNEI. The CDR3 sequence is CASLRPGGYEQYF. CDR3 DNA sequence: TGTGCCAGCCTACGGCCGGGGGGCTACGAGCAGTACTTC.

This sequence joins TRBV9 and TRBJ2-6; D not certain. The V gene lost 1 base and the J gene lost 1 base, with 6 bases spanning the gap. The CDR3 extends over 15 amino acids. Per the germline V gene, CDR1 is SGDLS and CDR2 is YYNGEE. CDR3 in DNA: TGTGCCAGCAGCGTAAGAAAATCTGGGGCCAACGTCCTGACTTTC. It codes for CASSVRKSGANVLTF.

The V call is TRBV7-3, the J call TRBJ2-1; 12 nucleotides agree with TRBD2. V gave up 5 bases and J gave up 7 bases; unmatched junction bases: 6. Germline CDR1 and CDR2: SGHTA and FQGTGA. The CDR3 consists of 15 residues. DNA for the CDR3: TGTGCCAGCAGCACCGGGACTAGCGGGTGGAATGAGCAGTTCTTC. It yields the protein CASSTGTSGWNEQFF.

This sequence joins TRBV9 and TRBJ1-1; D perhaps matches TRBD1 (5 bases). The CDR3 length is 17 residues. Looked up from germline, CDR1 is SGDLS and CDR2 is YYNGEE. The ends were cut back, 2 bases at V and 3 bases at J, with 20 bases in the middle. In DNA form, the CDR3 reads TGTGCCAGCAGCGTGGGTGGGGGTTCGTCAAGAGACACTGAAGCTTTCTTT. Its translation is CASSVGGGSSRDTEAFF.

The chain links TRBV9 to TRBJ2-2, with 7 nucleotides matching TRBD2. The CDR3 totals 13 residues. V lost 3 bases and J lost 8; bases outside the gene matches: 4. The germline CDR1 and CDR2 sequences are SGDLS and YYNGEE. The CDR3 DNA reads TGTGCCAGCAGCGGGGAGGGTTGGGGGGAGCTGTTTTTT. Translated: CASSGEGWGELFF.

The DNA of the CDR3 is TGCGCCAGCAGCCTTGGGACAGGCAGTGTGAGCTTCTATGGCTACACCTTC. Its protein is CASSLGTGSVSFYGYTF. The V and J genes are TRBV4-1 and TRBJ1-2; 8 bases agree with TRBD1. The CDR3 is 17 residues long. Germline loops: CDR1 MGHRA, CDR2 YSYEKL. The V segment lost 4 bases and the J segment 4 bases; nucleotides outside the gene matches: 14.

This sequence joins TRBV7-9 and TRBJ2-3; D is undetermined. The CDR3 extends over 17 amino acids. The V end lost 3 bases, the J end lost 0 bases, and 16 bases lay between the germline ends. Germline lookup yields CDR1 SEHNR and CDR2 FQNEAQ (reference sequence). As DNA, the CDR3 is TGTGCCAGCAGCTTTCTTACGCGCACCACAAGCACAGATACGCAGTATTTT. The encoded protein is CASSFLTRTTSTDTQYF.

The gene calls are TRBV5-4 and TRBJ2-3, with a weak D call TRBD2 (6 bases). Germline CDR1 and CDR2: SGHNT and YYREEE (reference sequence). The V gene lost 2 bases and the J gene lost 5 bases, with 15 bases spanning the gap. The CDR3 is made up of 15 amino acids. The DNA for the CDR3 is TGTGCCAGCAGCTTAGAGTTGGGGGGAAGAGATACGCAGTATTTT. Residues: CASSLELGGRDTQYF.

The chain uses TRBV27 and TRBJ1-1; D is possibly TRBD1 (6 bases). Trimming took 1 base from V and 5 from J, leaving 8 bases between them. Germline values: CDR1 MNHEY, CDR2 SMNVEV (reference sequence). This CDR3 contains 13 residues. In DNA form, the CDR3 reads TGTGCCAGCAGTTTATACAGGGAAACTGAAGCTTTCTTT. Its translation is CASSLYRETEAFF.

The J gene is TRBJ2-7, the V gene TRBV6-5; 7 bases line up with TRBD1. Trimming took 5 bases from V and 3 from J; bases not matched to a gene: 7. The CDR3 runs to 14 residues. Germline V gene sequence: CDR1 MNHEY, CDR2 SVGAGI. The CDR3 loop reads CASSPDRVSYEQYF. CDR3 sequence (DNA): TGTGCCAGCAGTCCTGACAGGGTGAGCTACGAGCAGTACTTC.

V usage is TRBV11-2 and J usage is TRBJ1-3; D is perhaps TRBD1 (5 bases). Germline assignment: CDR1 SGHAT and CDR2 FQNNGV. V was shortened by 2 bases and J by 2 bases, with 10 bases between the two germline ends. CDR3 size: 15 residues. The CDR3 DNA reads TGTGCCAGCAGCTTATGGGCAGGGACTGGAAACACCATATATTTT. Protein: CASSLWAGTGNTIYF.

In DNA, the CDR3 is TGTGCCAGCAGCAGCGCCGGGACCGGGTACGTCCTGACTTTC. As protein: CASSSAGTGYVLTF. V gene TRBV5-5 combines with J gene TRBJ2-6; D tentatively fits TRBD1 or TRBD2 (5 bases each). V dropped 4 bases and J dropped 11 bases, with 16 bases sitting between them. The CDR3 covers 14 residues. The germline CDR1 and CDR2 sequences are SGHKS and YYEKEE (reference sequence).

The CDR3 sequence: CAWSVRGTLQETQYF. The CDR3 DNA is TGTGCCTGGAGTGTACGGGGAACCCTGCAAGAGACCCAGTACTTC. The rearrangement uses TRBV30 and TRBJ2-5; a weak D match, TRBD2 (5 bases). CDR3 length: 15 amino acids. Germline CDR1 and CDR2: GTSNPN and SVGIG (reference sequence). V was pared by 0 bases and J by 2 bases, with 13 bases between.

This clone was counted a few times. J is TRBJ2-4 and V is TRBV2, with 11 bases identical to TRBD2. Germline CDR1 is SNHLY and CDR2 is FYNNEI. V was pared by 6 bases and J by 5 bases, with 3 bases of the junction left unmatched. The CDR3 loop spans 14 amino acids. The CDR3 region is CASRAGLAENIQYF. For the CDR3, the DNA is TGTGCCAGCAGGGCGGGACTAGCGGAAAACATTCAGTACTTC. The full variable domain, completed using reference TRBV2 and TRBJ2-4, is EPEVTQTPSHQVTQMGQEVILRCVPISNHLYFYWYRQILGQKVEFLVSFYNNEISEKSEIFDDQFSVERPDGSNFTLKIRSTKLEDSAMYFCASRAGLAENIQYFGAGTRLSVL.

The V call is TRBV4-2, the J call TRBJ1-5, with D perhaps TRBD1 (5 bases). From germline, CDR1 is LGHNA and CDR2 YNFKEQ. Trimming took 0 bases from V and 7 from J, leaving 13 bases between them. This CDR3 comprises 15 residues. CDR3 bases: TGTGCCAGCAGCCAAGATTTTGGGGACCGGCAGCCCCAGCATTTT. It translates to CASSQDFGDRQPQHF.

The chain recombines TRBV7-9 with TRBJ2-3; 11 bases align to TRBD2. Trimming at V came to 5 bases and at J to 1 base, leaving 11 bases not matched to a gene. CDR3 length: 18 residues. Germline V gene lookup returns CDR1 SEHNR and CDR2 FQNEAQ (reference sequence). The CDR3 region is CASSRLGGTSGRTDTQYF. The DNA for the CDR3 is TGTGCCAGCAGCCGCTTGGGGGGGACTAGCGGACGCACAGATACGCAGTATTTT.

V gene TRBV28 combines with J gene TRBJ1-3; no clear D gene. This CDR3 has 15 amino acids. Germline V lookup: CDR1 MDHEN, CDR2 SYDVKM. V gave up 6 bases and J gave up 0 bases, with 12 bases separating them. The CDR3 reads CASRISGASGNTIYF. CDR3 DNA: TGTGCCAGCAGAATCTCGGGAGCCTCTGGAAACACCATATATTTT.

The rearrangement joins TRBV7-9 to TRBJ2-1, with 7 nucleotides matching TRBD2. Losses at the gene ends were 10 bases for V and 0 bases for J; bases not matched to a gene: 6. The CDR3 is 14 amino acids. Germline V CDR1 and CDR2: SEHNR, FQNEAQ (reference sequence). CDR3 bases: TGTGCCACTACTAGCGAGCCCTCCTACAATGAGCAGTTCTTC. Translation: CATTSEPSYNEQFF. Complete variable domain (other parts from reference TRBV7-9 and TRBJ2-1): DTGVSQNPRHKITKRGQNVTFRCDPISEHNRLYWYRQTLGQGPEFLTYFQNEAQLEKSRLLSDRFSAERPKGSFSTLEIQRTEQGDSAMYLCATTSEPSYNEQFFGPGTRLTVL.

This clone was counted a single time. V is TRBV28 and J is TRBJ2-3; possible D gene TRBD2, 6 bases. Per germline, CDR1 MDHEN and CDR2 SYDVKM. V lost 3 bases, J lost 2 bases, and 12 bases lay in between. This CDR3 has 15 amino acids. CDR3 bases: TGTGCCAGCAGTTTGATGGAGGGAGCCACAGATACGCAGTATTTT. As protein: CASSLMEGATDTQYF.

CDR3 sequence reads: CASSEDYSSYEQYF. CDR3 nucleotides: TGTGCCAGCAGTGAAGACTATAGCTCCTACGAGCAGTACTTC. The J gene is TRBJ2-7, the V gene TRBV25-1, with D perhaps matching TRBD2 (5 bases). V lost 2 bases to trimming and J lost 0 bases, with 8 bases between them. This CDR3 is 14 amino acids long. The germline gives CDR1 MGHDK, CDR2 SYGVNS.

CDR3 sequence reads: CASSSPSSGKETQYF. The CDR3 DNA reads TGTGCCAGCAGTTCCCCATCGAGCGGAAAAGAGACCCAGTACTTC. The chain has TRBV27 and TRBJ2-5; TRBD2 might be the D (5 bases). The CDR3 loop spans 15 amino acids. V lost 4 bases to trimming and J lost 3 bases, with 15 bases between them. Germline CDR1 MNHEY, CDR2 SMNVEV (reference sequence).

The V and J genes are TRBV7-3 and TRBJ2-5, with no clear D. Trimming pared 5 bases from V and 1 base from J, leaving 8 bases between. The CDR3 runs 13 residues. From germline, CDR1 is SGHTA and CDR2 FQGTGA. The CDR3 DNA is TGTGCCAGCAGCCGAGCGATCCAAGAGACCCAGTACTTC. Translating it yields CASSRAIQETQYF.

Here the CDR3 reads CASSPGQGAYYGYTF. As DNA, the CDR3 is TGTGCCAGCAGCCCGGGACAGGGGGCGTACTATGGCTACACCTTC. This chain connects TRBV5-8 to TRBJ1-2, with TRBD1 matching over 12 bases. The ends lost 4 bases at V and 3 bases at J; junction bases unmatched: 4. This CDR3 contains 15 residues. Germline CDR1 reads SGHTS; CDR2 reads YDEGEE.

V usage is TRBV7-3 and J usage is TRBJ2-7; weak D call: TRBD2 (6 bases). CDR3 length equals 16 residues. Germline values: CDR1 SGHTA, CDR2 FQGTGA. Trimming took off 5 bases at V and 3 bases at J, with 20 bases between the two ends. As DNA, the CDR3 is TGTGCCAGCAGCCAACTCGCAGTAGCGGAGGACTACGAGCAGTACTTC. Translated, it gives CASSQLAVAEDYEQYF. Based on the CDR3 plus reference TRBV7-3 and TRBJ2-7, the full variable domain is GAGVSQTPSNKVTEKGKYVELRCDPISGHTALYWYRQSLGQGPEFLIYFQGTGAADDSGLPNDRFFAVRPEGSVSTLKIQRTERGDSAVYLCASSQLAVAEDYEQYFGPGTRLTVT.